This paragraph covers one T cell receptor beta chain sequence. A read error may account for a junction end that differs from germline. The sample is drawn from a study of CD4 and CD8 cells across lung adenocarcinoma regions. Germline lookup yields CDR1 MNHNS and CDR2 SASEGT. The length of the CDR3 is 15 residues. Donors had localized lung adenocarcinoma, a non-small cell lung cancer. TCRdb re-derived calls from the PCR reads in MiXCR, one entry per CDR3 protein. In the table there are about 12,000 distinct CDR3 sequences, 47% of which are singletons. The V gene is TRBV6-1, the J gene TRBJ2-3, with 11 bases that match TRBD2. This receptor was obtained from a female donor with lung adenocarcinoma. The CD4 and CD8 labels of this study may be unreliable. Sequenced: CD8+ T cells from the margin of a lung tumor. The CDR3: CASRFPGTSGDTQFF. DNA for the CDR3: TGTGCCAGCAGATTCCCGGGGACTAGCGGCGATACGCAGTTCTTT.